Presented here are 15 T cell receptor beta chains from one specimen sequenced in a study of cytomegalovirus exposure and HLA in healthy donors (dated by TCRdb to 2016 to 2017). The method was the immunoSEQ multiplex PCR assay. For the multiplex PCR, a mixture combining 60 forward primers for TCR Vbeta segments and 13 reverse primers for TCR Jbeta segments was used. The table was pulled from immuneACCESS by TCRdb, which kept in-frame rearrangements only. Such tables lose some clones; where checked, under half of the loss comes from unresolved V genes, and the rest has no known cause. Here the sample has roughly 93,000 clones; over 70% occur a single time. The ten largest clones capture 9.5% to 12% of the sample. The sample taken for sequencing was PBMCs. The receptors stem from a man aged 18 to 35 in good health and CMV-seropositive.

J is TRBJ2-1 and V is TRBV10-1; D call uncertain. V was clipped by 0 bases and J by 0 bases, with 9 bases between them. There are 16 residues in the CDR3. From germline, CDR1 is WNHNN and CDR2 SYGVQD (reference sequence). The CDR3 sequence: CASSESRYDSYNEQFF. DNA for the CDR3: TGCGCCAGCAGTGAGTCTCGGTACGACTCCTACAATGAGCAGTTCTTC.

As regards this clone: The conserved closing phenylalanine or tryptophan is absent in this CDR3, likely reflecting a read error. The genes are TRBV29-1 and TRBJ2-3; 8 bases are shared with TRBD2. The germline V gene has CDR1 SQVTM and CDR2 ANQGSEA. V trimming: 0 bases; J trimming: 3 bases; junction bases outside the gene matches: 5. The CDR3 has 15 residues. Here the CDR3 DNA reads TGCAGCGTTGAAGATCGGGGGGGCAGGACAGATACGCAGTATGTT. Encoded protein: CSVEDRGGRTDTQYV.

This clone was counted a few times. CDR3 in amino acids: CASSDRGLETDTQYF. DNA of the CDR3: TGTGCCAGCAGTGACAGGGGGCTCGAAACAGATACGCAGTATTTT. This rearrangement joins TRBV6-4 to TRBJ2-3, with TRBD1 identical over 7 bases. V lost 2 bases to trimming and J lost 3 bases; unmatched junction nucleotides: 5. CDR1 and CDR2 (germline): MRHNA, SNTAGT. The CDR3 contains 15 residues.

V and J are TRBV5-4 and TRBJ2-3, with TRBD2 matching 10 bases. Trimming at V came to 4 bases and at J to 1 base, leaving 0 bases not matched to a gene. The CDR3 is 14 residues long. Germline assignment: CDR1 SGHNT and CDR2 YYREEE (reference sequence). Written as DNA, the CDR3 is TGTGCCAGCAGCACTAGCGGGGGCACAGATACGCAGTATTTT. It yields the protein CASSTSGGTDTQYF.

The J gene is TRBJ2-3, the V gene TRBV5-6; D ambiguous. V lost 4 bases and J lost 5, with 17 bases in between. The CDR3 spans 15 residues. CDR1 is SGHDT and CDR2 is YYEEEE in the germline V gene. CDR3 coding DNA: TGTGCCAGCAGCCGGCAAAACCTAGTGGGAGATACGCAGTATTTT. It codes for CASSRQNLVGDTQYF.

This clone was recorded a few times. This chain's CDR3 is CAWGKGLYEQYF. CDR3 bases: TGTGCCTGGGGAAAGGGGCTCTACGAGCAGTACTTC. The chain is built from TRBV30 and TRBJ2-7, with D possibly TRBD1 on 5 matching bases. Trimming pared 5 bases from V and 3 bases from J, leaving 11 bases between. Looked up from germline, CDR1 is GTSNPN and CDR2 is SVGIG (reference sequence). The CDR3 runs to 12 residues.

The chain is built from TRBV18 and TRBJ2-7; 12 bases match TRBD1. After removal of 7 bases from V and 7 bases from J, the junction contained 5 bases not matched to a gene. Germline assignment: CDR1 KGHSH and CDR2 LQKENI. This CDR3 comprises 13 residues. The CDR3 DNA follows: TGTGCCAGCTTCCGGGACAGGGGGCTTGAGCAGTACTTC. Translating it yields CASFRDRGLEQYF.

This rearrangement joins TRBV5-6 to TRBJ1-3, with unresolved D. The length of the CDR3 is 12 residues. The V end lost 2 bases, the J end lost 4 bases, and 4 bases lay between the germline ends. CDR1 is SGHDT, CDR2 YYEEEE, per germline. CDR3 residues: CASSLSGNTIYF. In DNA, the CDR3 is TGTGCCAGCAGCTTATCGGGAAACACCATATATTTT. The whole variable domain, remainder taken from reference TRBV5-6 and TRBJ1-3, is DAGVTQSPTHLIKTRGQQVTLRCSPKSGHDTVSWYQQALGQGPQFIFQYYEEEERQRGNFPDRFSGHQFPNYSSELNVNALLLGDSALYLCASSLSGNTIYFGEGSWLTVV.

This clone has just one count. J is TRBJ2-3 and V is TRBV6-4; 9 nucleotides match TRBD2. The CDR3 has 15 residues. Trimming cost V 8 bases and J 3 bases; bases outside gene matches: 9. Germline CDR1 is MRHNA and CDR2 is SNTAGT. The CDR3 DNA reads TGTGCCAGCTCCGAGGGGCTAGCGGGGACAGATACGCAGTATTTT. This sequence encodes CASSEGLAGTDTQYF.

The J gene is TRBJ1-2, the V gene TRBV11-2; D gene uncertain. V lost 8 bases and J 3 bases, leaving 13 bases between the germline ends. CDR3 length: 13 residues. Germline V gene data show CDR1 as SGHAT and CDR2 as FQNNGV. For the CDR3, the DNA is TGTGCCAGCGGAACAGAGCTCTACTATGGCTACACCTTC. Its translation is CASGTELYYGYTF.

The CDR3 DNA reads TGTGCCAGCAGCGGACAGGGGTCCACTGAAGCTTTCTTT. Its protein product is CASSGQGSTEAFF. The gene calls are TRBV7-9 and TRBJ1-1; TRBD1 matches at 9 bases. The CDR3 contains 13 residues. The germline CDR1 and CDR2 sequences are SEHNR and FQNEAQ (reference sequence). With V trimmed by 5 bases and J by 4 bases, 2 bases remained unmatched.

A remark on this clone: At one end the junction does not follow the germline gene, possibly because of a read error. This chain uses TRBV7-9 with TRBJ1-1, with D maybe TRBD1 (6 bases). Germline values: CDR1 SEHNR, CDR2 FQNEAQ (reference sequence). This CDR3 contains 12 residues. In nucleotides, the CDR3 is TGTTCCAGCAGTCGACAGGTCAATGAAGCTTTCTTT. This translates into CSSSRQVNEAFF. Combining the CDR3 with reference TRBV7-9 and TRBJ1-1 gives the whole variable domain DTGVSQNPRHKITKRGQNVTFRCDPISEHNRLYWYRQTLGQGPEFLTYFQNEAQLEKSRLLSDRFSAERPKGSFSTLEIQRTEQGDSAMYLCSSSRQVNEAFFGQGTRLTVV.

This chain joins TRBV4-1 and TRBJ2-7; D is unresolved. V dropped 4 bases and J dropped 2 bases, with 9 bases sitting between them. Germline V gene data show CDR1 as MGHRA and CDR2 as YSYEKL. The CDR3 length is 13 residues. In DNA form, the CDR3 reads TGCGCCAGCAGCCTCGACATCCCCTACGAGCAGTACTTC. Its protein is CASSLDIPYEQYF.

The chain has TRBV7-9 and TRBJ1-6, with D perhaps TRBD1 (6 bases). The V end was cut by 4 bases, the J end by 7 bases, with 8 bases between. Per germline, CDR1 SEHNR and CDR2 FQNEAQ (reference sequence). This CDR3 is 13 amino acids long. As DNA, the CDR3 is TGTGCCAGCAGCTCGACAGGAAATTCACCCCTCCACTTT. Its translation: CASSSTGNSPLHF.

In the case of this clone: Other DNA variants within this sample encode the same CDR3. The chain recombines TRBV10-3 with TRBJ2-7; 8 bases align to TRBD1. Germline V gene data show CDR1 as ENHRY and CDR2 as SYGVKD. Unmatched junction bases numbered 3, after V lost 3 bases and J lost 2 bases. The CDR3 spans 14 residues. CDR3 coding DNA: TGTGCCATCAGTGAAGAGGACAGGGCCTACGAGCAGTACTTC. Protein: CAISEEDRAYEQYF.